The clone carrying this T cell receptor beta chain was observed a handful of times. Its antigen remains unidentified. The junction departs from the called germline gene at one end, perhaps through a read error. With a J-beta primer mix and a sample-barcoded 5' primer, a second PCR ran about 7 to 12 cycles. TCRdb analysed the 5' RACE reads with MiXCR anew, one entry per CDR3 protein. The sample contains 1 million to 1.2 million distinct CDR3 sequences, more than 30% of which appear only once. The sample belongs to a study of blood T cells in healthy people across ages. The overall study: In model experiments, template switching was able to capture about one barcoded beta molecule for every two T cells that were present. Study findings and constraints: There was no known CMV status for donors, so expanded clonotype changes were possibly confounded.

CDR1 is SEHNR, CDR2 FQNEAQ, per germline (reference sequence). The CDR3 covers 14 residues. The origin of this receptor is a man aged 18-30 years in good health. The V gene is TRBV7-9, the J gene TRBJ2-5; D possibly matches TRBD1 or TRBD2 (5 bases each). The sample was blood. The CDR3 is CASSIAARDETQYF. The DNA of the CDR3 is TGTGCCAGCAGCATAGCAGCAAGGGACGAGACCCAGTACTTC.